This T cell receptor (beta chain) was recorded in a study of blood T cell repertoires in COVID-19 (dated by TCRdb to the early 2020s). Regarding the complete study: The collaborator samples originated in the United States, Italy and Spain and spanned the acute and convalescent phases of COVID-19. The prospective study material was composed of cDNA or gDNA derived from T cells, B-cell-depleted T cells, or PBMCs. Subjects who had been exposed to COVID-19, were actively infected with it, or had recovered from it provided the deeply sampled blood TCRbeta repertoires that made up the dataset. The repertoires were released in a freely available public database meant as a resource for research on the immune response to SARS-CoV-2. Samples came from the ongoing ImmuneRACE study (first 160 participants) plus 1,254 subjects from 6 global collaborators. Sample metadata almost always included a de-identified subject ID, COVID-19 status, age in years and sex. Where available, HLA class I and class II types were obtained from metadata supplied by the sample provider rather than from assay-based typing.

TCRbeta CDR3 regions were amplified from genomic DNA using the immunoSEQ Assay, a bias-controlled multiplex PCR. The authors processed their data as follows. The number of nucleated cells in each sample was estimated by amplification of reference gene primers within the assay. To quantify the absolute abundance of each unique TCRbeta CDR3 rearrangement, sequence reads were collapsed and filtered. For each sample, productive Simpson clonality was calculated as the square root of Simpson's diversity index over productive rearrangements. TCRdb mirrors the immuneACCESS table, restricted to in-frame sequences. Some clones are absent from its copies; in checked studies, under half trace to an unresolved V gene, and the reason for the others is unknown. V and J calls and clone size are given by that table; D and trimming were obtained from the DNA. This sample has roughly 150,000 clones in its table, and approximately 88% of those were observed once. The ten top clones hold 5% to 6% of the sample.

The sample holds one count of this clone. Its antigen is still unknown. Base qualities are missing; no much larger clone stands one base away. The collaborating institutions used their own protocols to collect whole blood in K2EDTA tubes. Collaborator samples were shipped for TCRbeta analysis as frozen whole blood, isolated PBMCs, or DNA extracted from either sample type. Paper-wide results and their limitations: How much clinical and demographic metadata was included differed by source and by participant, and the metadata was provided uncurated.

According to the germline V gene, CDR1 reads SGHRS and CDR2 reads YFSETQ. Germline trimming: 1 base from V, 0 bases from J; junction bases outside gene matches: 7. The CDR3 goes from the cysteine to the phenylalanine over 16 residues. The kept DNA is CDR3 alone, 48 bases in frame from the first base. The receptor chain draws on TRBV5-1 and TRBJ2-7, with 7 middle bases fitting TRBD1. Sequenced material: peripheral blood. The sequence came from a human donor in a cohort sampled during active COVID-19. DNA sequence: TGCGCCAGCAGCTTGTGGTTGGGACAGAGCTCCTACGAGCAGTACTTC. Its coded protein is CASSLWLGQSSYEQYF.